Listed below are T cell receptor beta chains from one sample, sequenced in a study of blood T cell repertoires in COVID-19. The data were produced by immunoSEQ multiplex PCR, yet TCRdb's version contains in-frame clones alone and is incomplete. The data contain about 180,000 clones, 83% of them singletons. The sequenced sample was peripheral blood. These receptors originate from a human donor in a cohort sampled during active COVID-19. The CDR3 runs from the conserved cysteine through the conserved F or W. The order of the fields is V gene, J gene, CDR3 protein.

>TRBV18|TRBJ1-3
CASSPTESSGNTIYF
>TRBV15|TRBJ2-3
CATSREAGEVDTQYF
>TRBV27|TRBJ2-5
CASSLGTSAETQYF
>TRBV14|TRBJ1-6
CASSPSQGFSPLHF
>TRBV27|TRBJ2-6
CASTPAIVSGANVLTF
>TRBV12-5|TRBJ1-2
CASGTGQPLGYTF
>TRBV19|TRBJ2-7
CASSPNGRDRGSYEQYF
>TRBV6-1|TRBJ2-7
CASSEGESYEQYF
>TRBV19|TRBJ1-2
CASSITGRGGYTF
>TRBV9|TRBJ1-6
CASSPQLNSPLHF
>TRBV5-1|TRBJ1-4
CASSLPQGSTNEKLFF
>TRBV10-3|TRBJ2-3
CAISDEGPSRDTQYF
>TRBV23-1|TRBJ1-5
CASSHGQSNQPQHF
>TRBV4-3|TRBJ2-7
CASSQGTSGNYEQYF
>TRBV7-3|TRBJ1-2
CASSPEGRGHGYTF
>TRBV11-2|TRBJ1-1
CASSLSARGTFF
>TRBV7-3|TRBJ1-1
CASSLARGNTEAFF
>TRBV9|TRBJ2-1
CASSAGLGTGINNEQFF
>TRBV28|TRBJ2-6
CASSLVTGAANVLTF
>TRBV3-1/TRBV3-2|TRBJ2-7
CASSSGERGHYEQYF
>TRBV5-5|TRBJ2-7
CASNPPVGDRVGEQYF
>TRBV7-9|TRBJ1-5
CASSSSGNQPQHF
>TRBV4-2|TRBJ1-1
CASSQDSGGIRMNTEAFF
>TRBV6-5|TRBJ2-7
CASTLLAGGTYEQYF
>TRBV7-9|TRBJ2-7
CASSFPLPTGMYEQYF